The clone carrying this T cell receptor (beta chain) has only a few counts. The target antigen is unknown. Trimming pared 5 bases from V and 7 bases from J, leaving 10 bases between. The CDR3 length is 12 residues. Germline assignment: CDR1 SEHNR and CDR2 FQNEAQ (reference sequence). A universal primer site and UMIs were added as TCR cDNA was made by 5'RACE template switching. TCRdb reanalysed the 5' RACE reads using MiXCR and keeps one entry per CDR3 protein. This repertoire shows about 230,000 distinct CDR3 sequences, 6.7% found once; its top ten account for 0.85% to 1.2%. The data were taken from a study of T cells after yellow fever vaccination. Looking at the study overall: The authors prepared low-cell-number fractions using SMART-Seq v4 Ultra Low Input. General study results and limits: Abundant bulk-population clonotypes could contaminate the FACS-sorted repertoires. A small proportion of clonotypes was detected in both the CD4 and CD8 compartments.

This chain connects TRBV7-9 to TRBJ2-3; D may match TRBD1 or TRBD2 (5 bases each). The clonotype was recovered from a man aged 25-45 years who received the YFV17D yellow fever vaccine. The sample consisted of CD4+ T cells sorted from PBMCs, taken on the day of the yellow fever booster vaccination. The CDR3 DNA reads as TGTGCCAGCAGCGGGACGCGGAATACGCAGTATTTT. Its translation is CASSGTRNTQYF.